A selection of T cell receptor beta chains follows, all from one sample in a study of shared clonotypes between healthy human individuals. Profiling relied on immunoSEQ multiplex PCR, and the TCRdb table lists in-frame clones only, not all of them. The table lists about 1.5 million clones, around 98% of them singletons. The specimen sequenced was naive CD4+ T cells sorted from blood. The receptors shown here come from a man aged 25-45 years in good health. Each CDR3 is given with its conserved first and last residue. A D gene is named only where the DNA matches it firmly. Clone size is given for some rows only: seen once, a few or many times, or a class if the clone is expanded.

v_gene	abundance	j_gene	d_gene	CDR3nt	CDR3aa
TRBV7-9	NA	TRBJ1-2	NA	TGTGCCAGCAGCCGTAGCGGGGGCTCCTATGGCTACACCTTC	CASSRSGGSYGYTF
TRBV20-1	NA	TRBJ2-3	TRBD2	TGCAGTGCTAGCGCCCTAGCGGGAAAGTATTTT	CSASALAGKYF
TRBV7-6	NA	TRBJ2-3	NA	TGTGCCAGCAGCCGCGACAGTGCCACAGATACGCAGTATTTT	CASSRDSATDTQYF
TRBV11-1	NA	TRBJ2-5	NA	TGTGCCAGCAGGAGGCTGGGGGAGGAGACCCAGTACTTC	CASRRLGEETQYF
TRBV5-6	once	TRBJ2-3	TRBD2	TGTGCCAGCAGCTTGGAGGCGACGGGAGGGCCTGATACGCAGTATTTT	CASSLEATGGPDTQYF
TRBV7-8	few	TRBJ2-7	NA	TGTGCCAGCAGCTTAGTTTCGGGGGATTTCCACGAGCAGTACTTC	CASSLVSGDFHEQYF
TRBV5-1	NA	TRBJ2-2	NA	TGCGCCAGCAGCTTGGGACTAGTTAGTACCGGGGAGCTGTTTTTT	CASSLGLVSTGELFF
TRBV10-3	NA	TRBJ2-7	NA	TGTGCCATCAGTGAGACAGGAGCCTACGAGCAGTACTTC	CAISETGAYEQYF
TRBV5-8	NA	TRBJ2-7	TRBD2	TGTGCCAGCAGCTTTGGGCCTAGCGGGAGTCGGTACTTC	CASSFGPSGSRYF
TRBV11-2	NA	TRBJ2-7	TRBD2	TGTGCCAGCAGCTCCCGGACTAGCGGCTCCTACGAGCAGTACTTC	CASSSRTSGSYEQYF
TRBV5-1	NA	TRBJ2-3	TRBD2	TGCGCCAGCAGCTTGGGGTCGTTAGCGGGAGGAAGAACAGATACGCAGTATTTT	CASSLGSLAGGRTDTQYF
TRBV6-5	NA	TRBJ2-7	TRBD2	TGTGCCAGCAGTCGGGGGGCCTACGAGCAGTACTTC	CASSRGAYEQYF
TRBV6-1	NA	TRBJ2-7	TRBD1	TGTGCCAGCAGTCTAAGGACAGGGTTGAACGAGCAGTACTTC	CASSLRTGLNEQYF
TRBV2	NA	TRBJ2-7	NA	TGTGCCAGCAGCCCAGAGGACTACGAGCAGTACTTC	CASSPEDYEQYF
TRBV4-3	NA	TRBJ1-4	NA	TGCGCCAGCAGTGATGGACCGAGGATGGAAAAACTGTTTTTT	CASSDGPRMEKLFF
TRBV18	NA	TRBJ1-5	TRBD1	TGTGCCAGCTCCCTGGACAGGAATCAGCCCCAGCATTTT	CASSLDRNQPQHF
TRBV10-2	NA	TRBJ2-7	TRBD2	TGCGCCAGCAGTGCAGGACTAGCGGGAGTAGGAACCGAGCAGTACTTC	CASSAGLAGVGTEQYF
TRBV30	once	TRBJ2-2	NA	TGTGCCTGGAGAGTAGATAGCGCTAACACCGGGGAGCTGTTTTTT	CAWRVDSANTGELFF
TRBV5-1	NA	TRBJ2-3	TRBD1	TGCGCCAGCAGCAGGGGACAGGGGATCACAGATACGCAGTATTTT	CASSRGQGITDTQYF
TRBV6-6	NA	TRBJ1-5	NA	TGTGCCAGCAGTTACGGGGTGCCCAGGGGTCATCAGCCCCAGCATTTT	CASSYGVPRGHQPQHF
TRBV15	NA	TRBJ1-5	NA	TGTGCCACCAGCTCGCGATCGTCGCCCCAGCATTTT	CATSSRSSPQHF
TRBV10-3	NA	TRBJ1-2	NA	TGTGCCATCGGTCTTGCTAACTATGGCTACACCTTC	CAIGLANYGYTF
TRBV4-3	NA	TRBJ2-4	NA	TGCGCCAGCAGCCAAGACCCTCCGTTAGGAGGAGGGAGACACATTCAGTACTTC	CASSQDPPLGGGRHIQYF
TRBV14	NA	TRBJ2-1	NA	TGTGCCAGCGGCTTAGGCAGTGACCGTTGGTGGGTACGGTACAATGAGCAGTTCTTC	CASGLGSDRWWVRYNEQFF